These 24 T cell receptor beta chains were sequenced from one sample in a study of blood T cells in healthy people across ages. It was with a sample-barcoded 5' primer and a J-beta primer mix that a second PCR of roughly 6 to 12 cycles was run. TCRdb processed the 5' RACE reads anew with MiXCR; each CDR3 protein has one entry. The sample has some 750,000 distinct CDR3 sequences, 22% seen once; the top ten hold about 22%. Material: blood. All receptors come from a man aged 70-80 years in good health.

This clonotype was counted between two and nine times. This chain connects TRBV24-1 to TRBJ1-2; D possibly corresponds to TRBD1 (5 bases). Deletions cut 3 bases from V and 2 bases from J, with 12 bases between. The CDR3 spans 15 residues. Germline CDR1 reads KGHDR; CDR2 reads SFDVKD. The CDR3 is CATSDPGTPNYGYTF. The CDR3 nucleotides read TGTGCCACCAGTGATCCCGGGACGCCGAACTATGGCTACACCTTC.

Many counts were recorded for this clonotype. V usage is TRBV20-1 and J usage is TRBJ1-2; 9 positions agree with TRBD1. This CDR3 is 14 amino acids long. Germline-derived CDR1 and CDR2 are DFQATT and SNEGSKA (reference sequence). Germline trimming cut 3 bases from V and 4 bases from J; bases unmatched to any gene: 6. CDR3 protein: CSASLGQGGYGYTF. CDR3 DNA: TGCAGTGCTAGCCTGGGACAGGGCGGCTATGGCTACACCTTC.

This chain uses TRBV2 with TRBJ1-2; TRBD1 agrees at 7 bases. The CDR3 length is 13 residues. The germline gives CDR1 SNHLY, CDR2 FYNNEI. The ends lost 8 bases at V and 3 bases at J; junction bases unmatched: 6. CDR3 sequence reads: CASHRDSDYGYTF. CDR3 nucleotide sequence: TGTGCCAGCCACCGGGACAGCGACTATGGCTACACCTTC. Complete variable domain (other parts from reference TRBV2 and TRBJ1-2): EPEVTQTPSHQVTQMGQEVILRCVPISNHLYFYWYRQILGQKVEFLVSFYNNEISEKSEIFDDQFSVERPDGSNFTLKIRSTKLEDSAMYFCASHRDSDYGYTFGSGTRLTVV.

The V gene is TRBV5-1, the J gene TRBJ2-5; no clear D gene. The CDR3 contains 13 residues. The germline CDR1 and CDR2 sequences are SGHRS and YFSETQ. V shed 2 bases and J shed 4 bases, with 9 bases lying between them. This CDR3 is CASSFDIPETQYF. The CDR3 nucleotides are TGCGCCAGCAGCTTTGACATTCCAGAGACCCAGTACTTC.

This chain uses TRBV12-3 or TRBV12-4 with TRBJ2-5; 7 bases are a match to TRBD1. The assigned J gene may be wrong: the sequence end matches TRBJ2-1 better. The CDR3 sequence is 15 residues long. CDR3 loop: CASSNRQGPGNEQFF. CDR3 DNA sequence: TGTGCCAGCAGCAACCGACAGGGTCCTGGGAATGAGCAGTTCTTC.

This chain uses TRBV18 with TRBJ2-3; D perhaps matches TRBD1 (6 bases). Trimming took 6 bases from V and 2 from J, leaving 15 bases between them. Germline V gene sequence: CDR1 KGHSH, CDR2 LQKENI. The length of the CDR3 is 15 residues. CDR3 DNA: TGTGCCAGCTCGAACCGTTGGGGGCCCACAGATACGCAGTATTTT. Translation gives CASSNRWGPTDTQYF.

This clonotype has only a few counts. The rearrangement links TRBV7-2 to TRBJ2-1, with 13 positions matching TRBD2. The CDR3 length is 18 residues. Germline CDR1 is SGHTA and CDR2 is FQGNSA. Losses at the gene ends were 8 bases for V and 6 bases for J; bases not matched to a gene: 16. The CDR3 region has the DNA TGTGCCAGCGACTTAATCCGGACTAGCGGGAGATTGGGCAATGAGCAGTTCTTC. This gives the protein CASDLIRTSGRLGNEQFF.

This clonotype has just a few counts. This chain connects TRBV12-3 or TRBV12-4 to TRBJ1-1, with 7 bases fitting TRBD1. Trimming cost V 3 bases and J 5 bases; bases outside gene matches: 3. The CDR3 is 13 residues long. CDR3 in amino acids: CASSFIRGTEAFF. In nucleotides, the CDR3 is TGTGCCAGCAGTTTTATCAGGGGGACTGAAGCTTTCTTT.

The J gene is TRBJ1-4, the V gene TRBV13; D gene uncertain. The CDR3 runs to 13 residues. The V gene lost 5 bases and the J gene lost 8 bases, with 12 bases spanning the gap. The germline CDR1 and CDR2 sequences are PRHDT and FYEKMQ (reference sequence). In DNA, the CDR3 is TGTGCCAGCAGCCAGAGGGTTAGCGAAAAACTGTTTTTT. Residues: CASSQRVSEKLFF.

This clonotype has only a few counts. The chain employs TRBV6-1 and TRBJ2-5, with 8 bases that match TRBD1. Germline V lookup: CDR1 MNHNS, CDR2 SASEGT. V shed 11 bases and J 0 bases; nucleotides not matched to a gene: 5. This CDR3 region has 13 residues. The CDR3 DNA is TGTGCCGGACAGGGACGGTACCAAGAGACCCAGTACTTC. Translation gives CAGQGRYQETQYF.

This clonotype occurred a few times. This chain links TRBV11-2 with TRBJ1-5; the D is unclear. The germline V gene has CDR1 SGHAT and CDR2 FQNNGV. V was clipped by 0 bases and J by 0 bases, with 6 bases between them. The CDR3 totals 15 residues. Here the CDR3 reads CASSLEPDSNQPQHF. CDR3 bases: TGTGCCAGCAGCTTAGAGCCGGATAGCAATCAGCCCCAGCATTTT.

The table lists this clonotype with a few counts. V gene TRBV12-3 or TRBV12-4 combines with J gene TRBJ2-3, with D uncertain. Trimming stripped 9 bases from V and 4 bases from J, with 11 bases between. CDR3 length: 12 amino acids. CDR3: CASSNFPDTQYF. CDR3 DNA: TGTGCCAGTTCTAATTTCCCAGATACGCAGTATTTT.

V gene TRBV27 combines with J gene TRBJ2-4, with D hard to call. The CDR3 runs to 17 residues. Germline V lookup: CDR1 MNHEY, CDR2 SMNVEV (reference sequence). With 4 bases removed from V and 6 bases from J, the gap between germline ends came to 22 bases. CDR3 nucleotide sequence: TGTGCCAGCAGTTCCCTCCTAGGTCCCACCGCACCAAACATTCAGTACTTC. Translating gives CASSSLLGPTAPNIQYF.

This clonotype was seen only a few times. The CDR3 protein is CATSDTGTYNEQFF. The CDR3 coding sequence is TGTGCCACCAGTGACACCGGGACATACAATGAGCAGTTCTTC. The chain is built from TRBV24-1 and TRBJ2-1; TRBD1 is a possible D gene (6 bases). V lost 4 bases and J lost 4, with 10 bases in between. The CDR3 consists of 14 residues. Looked up from germline, CDR1 is KGHDR and CDR2 is SFDVKD.

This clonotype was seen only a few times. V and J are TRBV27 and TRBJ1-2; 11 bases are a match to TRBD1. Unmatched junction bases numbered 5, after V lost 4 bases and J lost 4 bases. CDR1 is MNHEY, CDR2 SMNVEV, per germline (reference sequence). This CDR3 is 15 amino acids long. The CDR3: CASSSRTGGPYGYTF. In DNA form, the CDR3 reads TGTGCCAGCAGTTCCCGGACAGGGGGCCCCTATGGCTACACCTTC.

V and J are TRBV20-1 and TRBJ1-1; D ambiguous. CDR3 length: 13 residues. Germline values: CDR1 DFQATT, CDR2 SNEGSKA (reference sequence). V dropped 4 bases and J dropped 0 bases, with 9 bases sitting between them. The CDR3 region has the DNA TGCAGTGCTACCCTGCCTCTGAACACTGAAGCTTTCTTT. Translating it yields CSATLPLNTEAFF.

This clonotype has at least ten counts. For the CDR3, the DNA is TGCGCCAGCAGCAGGGACGGGAATCAGCCCCAGCATTTT. Protein sequence: CASSRDGNQPQHF. The chain has TRBV5-1 and TRBJ1-5; tentative D call: TRBD1 (5 bases). V lost 4 bases to trimming and J lost 4 bases, with 9 bases between them. Germline values: CDR1 SGHRS, CDR2 YFSETQ. The CDR3 totals 13 residues. The whole variable domain, filled in from reference TRBV5-1 and TRBJ1-5, reads KAGVTQTPRYLIKTRGQQVTLSCSPISGHRSVSWYQQTPGQGLQFLFEYFSETQRNKGNFPGRFSGRQFSNSRSEMNVSTLELGDSALYLCASSRDGNQPQHFGDGTRLSIL.

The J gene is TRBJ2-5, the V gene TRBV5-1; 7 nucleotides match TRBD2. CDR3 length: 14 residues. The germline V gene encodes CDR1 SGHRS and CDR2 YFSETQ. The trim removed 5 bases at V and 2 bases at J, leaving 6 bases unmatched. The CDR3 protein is CASSAAGSQETQYF. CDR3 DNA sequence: TGCGCCAGCAGTGCAGCGGGGTCTCAAGAGACCCAGTACTTC.

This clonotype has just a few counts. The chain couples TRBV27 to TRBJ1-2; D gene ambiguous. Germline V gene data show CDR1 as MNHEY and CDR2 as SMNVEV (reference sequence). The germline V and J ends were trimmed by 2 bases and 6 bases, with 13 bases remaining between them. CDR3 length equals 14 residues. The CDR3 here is CASSLEGRIDGYTF. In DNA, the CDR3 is TGTGCCAGCAGTTTAGAGGGTCGGATAGATGGCTACACCTTC.

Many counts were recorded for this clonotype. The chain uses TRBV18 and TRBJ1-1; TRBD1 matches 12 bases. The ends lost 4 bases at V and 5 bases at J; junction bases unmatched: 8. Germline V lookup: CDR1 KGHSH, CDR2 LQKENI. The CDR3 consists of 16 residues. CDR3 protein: CASSLRDRGQRTEAFF. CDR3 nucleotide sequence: TGTGCCAGCTCACTACGGGACAGGGGGCAGAGGACTGAAGCTTTCTTT.

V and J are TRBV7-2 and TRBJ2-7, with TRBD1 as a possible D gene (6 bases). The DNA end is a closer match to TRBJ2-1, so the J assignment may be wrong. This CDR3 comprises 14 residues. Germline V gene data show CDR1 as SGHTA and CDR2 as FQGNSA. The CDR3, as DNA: TGTGCCAGCAGCCGCTTACAGGGATACAATGAGCAGTTCTTC. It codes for CASSRLQGYNEQFF.

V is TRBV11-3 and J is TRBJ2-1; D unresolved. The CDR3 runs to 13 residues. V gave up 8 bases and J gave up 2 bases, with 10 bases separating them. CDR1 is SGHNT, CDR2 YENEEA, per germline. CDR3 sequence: CASSQAAYNEQFF. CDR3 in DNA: TGTGCCAGCTCCCAGGCGGCCTACAATGAGCAGTTCTTC.

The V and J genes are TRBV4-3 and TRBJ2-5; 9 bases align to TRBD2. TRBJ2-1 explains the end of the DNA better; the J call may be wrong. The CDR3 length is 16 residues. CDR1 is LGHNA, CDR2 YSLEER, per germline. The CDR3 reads CASSLAKTSGQNEQFF. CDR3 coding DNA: TGCGCCAGCAGTCTAGCCAAGACTAGCGGTCAAAATGAGCAGTTCTTC.

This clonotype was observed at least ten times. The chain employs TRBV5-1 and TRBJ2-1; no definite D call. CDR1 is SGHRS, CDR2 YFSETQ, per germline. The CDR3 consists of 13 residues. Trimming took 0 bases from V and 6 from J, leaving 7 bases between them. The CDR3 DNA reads TGCGCCAGCAGCTTGGCCTATAGCAATGAGCAGTTCTTC. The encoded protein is CASSLAYSNEQFF.